This T cell receptor beta chain was profiled in a study of chemoradiotherapy in HPV16-positive cancers. Study results and limitations: Candidate HPV-specific clones and E7-related TCR motifs grew in tumor during treatment.

The table lists this clone with a few counts. The antigen is unknown. Sequencing was performed with immunoSEQ multiplex PCR; in TCRdb, only in-frame clones are kept and a portion is missing. Here the sample spans 6,500 to 10,000 clones, around 80% being singletons. This TCR was sampled from a human donor with HPV-associated anogenital cancer. This specimen was acquired from a patient who underwent chemoradiotherapy.

The CDR3 loop reads CASSLAMSAYGYTF. DNA for the CDR3: TGCGCCAGCAGCTTGGCAATGTCAGCTTATGGCTACACCTTC. The V and J genes are TRBV5-1 and TRBJ1-2; D is unclear. Trimming left V 0 bases short and J 5 bases short, with 11 bases between. CDR1 is SGHRS and CDR2 is YFSETQ in the germline V gene. The length of the CDR3 is 14 residues.